This TCR beta chain was captured in a study of blood T cell repertoires in COVID-19. Across the study: The United States, Italy and Spain provided the acute and convalescent COVID-19 samples. PBMCs, B-cell-depleted T cells, or T cells provided the cDNA or gDNA that made up the material.

The CDR3 is 13 residues long. In germline, CDR1 is SGHDT, CDR2 YYEEEE. V was clipped by 1 base and J by 5 bases, with 8 bases between them. Per the original data handling: Reference gene primer amplification yielded estimated nucleated cell counts. Only in-frame clones appear in the TCRdb table, and some are missing; sequencing was by immunoSEQ multiplex PCR. V and J calls and clone size follow that table, whereas D and trimming were derived from the DNA. The sample lists around 50,000 clones, roughly 86% seen once, with approximately 15% in the top ten. The chain carries TRBV5-6 and TRBJ2-3, with D unclear. This clonotype was obtained from a man aged 55 to 70 with active or convalescent COVID-19. Sequenced input: peripheral blood. The CDR3 loop is CASSLRAQDTQYF. The CDR3 region has the DNA TGTGCCAGCAGCTTGCGAGCGCAAGATACGCAGTATTTT.